This T cell receptor beta chain was sequenced for a study of tumor-infiltrating lymphocytes in primary liver carcinoma. Unsorted bulk tissue (roughly 19-31 mg) underwent RNA and DNA co-extraction. Every tumor contributed samples taken at five separate regions. Regarding this clonotype: Its antigen is as yet unknown. At one of its ends the junction is not consistent with the germline gene, which may arise from a read error.

CDR3 length: 14 residues. Germline CDR1 SGHDN, CDR2 FVKESK. From 500 ng of total RNA, TCR beta-specific cDNA was reverse-transcribed using a constant-region primer. Researchers made the TCR beta libraries by running three nested multiplex PCR rounds with slightly modified ARM-PCR. In the first two PCR rounds, TRBV1-TRBV30 forward primers were paired with a C-beta reverse primer, and each round lasted nine to ten cycles. Each CDR3 protein is one row after TCRdb ran MiXCR on the multiplex PCR reads. Among roughly 20,000 distinct CDR3 sequences listed, approximately 79% were seen once. General study findings and limits: Blood trailed tumors significantly in top-250-clone fraction (p = 0.039).

The receptor was isolated from a young woman with primary liver carcinoma and hepatitis B virus infection. This chain uses TRBV14 with TRBJ2-2; D possibly corresponds to TRBD2 (5 bases). Sequenced material: liver tumor tissue from sampling region 4. The subset: tumor region T4, right-lateral pole. The CDR3 bases are TGTGCCAGCAGTCCAGGACGGAACACCGGGGAGTTGCTTTTT. This codes for CASSPGRNTGELLF.